Below, one T cell receptor (beta chain) is given with its context. No antigen is known for it. Each CD8+ T cell subset was flow-sorted in triplicate, with some 300,000 cells per subset placed directly into RLT lysis buffer. To keep memory contaminants out, a stringent definition of naive CD8+ T cells was applied: CD45RO-CCR7+CD27+CD95-. Using standard density gradient centrifugation, peripheral blood mononuclear cells were isolated from buffy coats. A FACSAria III was used to flow-sort naive CXCR3-negative and CXCR3-positive CD8+ T cells. An RNeasy Mini Kit was used to extract total RNA from the sorted cells. CDR1 DFQATT and CDR2 SNEGSKA were looked up in the germline V gene (reference sequence). From the cysteine up to the phenylalanine, the CDR3 has a length of 14 residues. No DNA was logged. These data come from a study of CXCR3-negative and CXCR3-positive naive CD8 T cells (dated by TCRdb to between 2018 and 2021). As for the study more broadly: About 135 million TRB reads were obtained in total, roughly 1.5 +/- 0.3 million reads per library. Naive subsets from about 5 donors and memory cells from 3 donors were included in the TRBV-TRBJ cluster analysis. Data from some twelve donors, pooled across two independent experiments, went into the diversity and physicochemical repertoire analyses.

The listed sequencing device is NextSeq 550. The Human TCR Profiling Kit (MiLaboratory) was used to prepare UMI-labeled 5' RACE TRB cDNA libraries. cDNA synthesis used the entire amount of extracted RNA, and PCR amplification then used the entire amount of cDNA produced. The libraries were made side by side, with each library going through the same number of PCR cycles. On the authors' methods: MIGEC and MiXCR extracted about 48,000 +/- 9,800 unique UMI-labeled TRB cDNA molecules per library, requiring at least two reads per UMI. On average, each library contained roughly 40,000 +/- 10,000 functional in-frame TRB CDR3 nucleotide clonotypes without stop codons. After each sample was downsampled to 5000 UMI-labeled TRB molecules, VDJtools was used to calculate diversity metrics such as normalized Shannon-Wiener and Chao1. VDJtools computed clonotype-size-weighted physicochemical properties of the central five CDR3 residues: interaction energy, strength, volume and Kidera factor 4. The reads were reprocessed in TCRdb, with one entry per CDR3 protein sequence and no accompanying DNA. For this entry, the V and J calls and clone size follow TCRdb and not the study's own pipeline. The table for this sample lists around 110,000 distinct CDR3 sequences. The ten largest make up around 0.4% of the sample.

The paper as a whole reports these results and caveats: Freshly isolated PBMCs were used for most assays because CXCR3 expression went down partially after cryopreservation. Compared with CXCR3-negative naive cells, CXCR3-positive naive cells had TRB CDR3s with higher hydrophobicity (lower Kidera factor 4), lower energy, and higher strength and volume indices. Within the same donor, TRBV-TRBJ usage looked similar between naive CXCR3-negative and CXCR3-positive cells, but memory cells had distinct patterns. Surface CD5, linked to self-reactivity in mice, was comparable between naive subsets; TCR interaction strength was therefore also inferred from TRB CDR3 physicochemical properties. Repertoire diversity was comparably high in both naive subsets but much lower in memory CD8+ T cells.

The sequence was obtained from a human donor in good health. Some clones in this sample may be carry-over from other donors' samples. The V gene is TRBV20-1 and the J gene is TRBJ1-5. The sample comprised naive CXCR3+ CD8+ T cells from blood. The sample's cell subset or site, from its label and the paper: CD45RO-CCR7+CD27+CD95- naive CD8+ T cells expressing CXCR3 (TNR3+). The CDR3 has the sequence CSARDSAGRQPQHF.